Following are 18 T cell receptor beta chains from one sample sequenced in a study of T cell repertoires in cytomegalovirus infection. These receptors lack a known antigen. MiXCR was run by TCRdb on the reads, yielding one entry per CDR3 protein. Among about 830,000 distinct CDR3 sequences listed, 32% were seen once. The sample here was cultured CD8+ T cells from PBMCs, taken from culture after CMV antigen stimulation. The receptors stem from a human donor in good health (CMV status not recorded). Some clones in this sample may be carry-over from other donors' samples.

CDR3 region: CASSEYIRNRGNIQYF. The CDR3 DNA is TGTGCCAGCAGTGAATACATCCGGAACCGAGGGAACATTCAGTACTTC. The chain carries TRBV6-1 and TRBJ2-4, with a weak D call TRBD2 (5 bases). The CDR3 loop spans 16 amino acids. V lost 2 bases and J lost 7, with 18 bases in between. Germline V gene lookup returns CDR1 MNHNS and CDR2 SASEGT.

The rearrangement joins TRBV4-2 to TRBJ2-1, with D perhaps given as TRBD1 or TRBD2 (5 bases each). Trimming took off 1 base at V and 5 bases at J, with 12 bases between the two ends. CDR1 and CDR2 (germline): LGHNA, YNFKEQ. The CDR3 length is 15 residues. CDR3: CASSQVPGTNNEQFF. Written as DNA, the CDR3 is TGTGCCAGCAGCCAAGTACCCGGGACGAACAATGAGCAGTTCTTC.

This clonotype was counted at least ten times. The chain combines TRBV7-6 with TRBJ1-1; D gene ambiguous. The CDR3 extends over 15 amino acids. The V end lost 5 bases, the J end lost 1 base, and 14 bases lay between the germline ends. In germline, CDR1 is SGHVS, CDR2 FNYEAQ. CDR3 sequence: CASSPLLLTNTEAFF. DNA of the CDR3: TGTGCCAGCAGCCCACTCCTTTTAACGAACACTGAAGCTTTCTTT.

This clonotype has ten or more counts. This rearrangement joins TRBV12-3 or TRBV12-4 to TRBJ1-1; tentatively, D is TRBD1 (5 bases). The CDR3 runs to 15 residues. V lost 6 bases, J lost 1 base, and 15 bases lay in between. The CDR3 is CASRFQGISNTEAFF. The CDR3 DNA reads TGTGCCAGCAGATTCCAGGGTATTTCGAACACTGAAGCTTTCTTT.

For the CDR3, the DNA is TGCAGCGTCGAGGGGGTCCGGGCCGGATTCCAAGAGACCCAGTACTTC. Translated: CSVEGVRAGFQETQYF. The V call is TRBV29-1, the J call TRBJ2-5, with D perhaps matching TRBD1 (6 bases). V lost 6 bases to trimming and J lost 1 base, with 21 bases between them. The CDR3 runs to 16 residues. Germline V gene lookup returns CDR1 SQVTM and CDR2 ANQGSEA.

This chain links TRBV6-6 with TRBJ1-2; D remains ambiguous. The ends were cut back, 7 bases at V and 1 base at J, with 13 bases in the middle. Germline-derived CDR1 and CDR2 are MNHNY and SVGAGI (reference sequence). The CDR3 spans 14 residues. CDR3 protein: CASTHPHFNYGYTF. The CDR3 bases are TGTGCCAGCACCCACCCCCATTTTAACTATGGCTACACCTTC.

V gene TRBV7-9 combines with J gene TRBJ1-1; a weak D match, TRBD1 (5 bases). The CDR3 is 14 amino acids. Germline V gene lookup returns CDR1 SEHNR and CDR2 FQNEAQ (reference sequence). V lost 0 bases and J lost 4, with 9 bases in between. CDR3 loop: CASSLAGAATEAFF. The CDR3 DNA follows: TGTGCCAGCAGCTTAGCCGGGGCCGCCACTGAAGCTTTCTTT.

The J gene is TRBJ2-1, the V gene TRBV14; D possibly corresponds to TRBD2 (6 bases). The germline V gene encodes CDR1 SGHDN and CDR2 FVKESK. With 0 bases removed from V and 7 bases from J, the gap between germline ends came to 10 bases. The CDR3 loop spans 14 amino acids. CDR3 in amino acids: CASSQDRRENEQFF. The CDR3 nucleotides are TGTGCCAGCAGCCAAGATAGGAGGGAGAATGAGCAGTTCTTC.

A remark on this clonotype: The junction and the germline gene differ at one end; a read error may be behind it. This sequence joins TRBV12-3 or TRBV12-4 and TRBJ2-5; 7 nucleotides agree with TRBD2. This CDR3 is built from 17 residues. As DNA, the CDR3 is TGTGCCTGCAGTTTAGATGGGGCGGGGGAGCCACAAGAGACCCAGTACTTC. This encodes CACSLDGAGEPQETQYF.

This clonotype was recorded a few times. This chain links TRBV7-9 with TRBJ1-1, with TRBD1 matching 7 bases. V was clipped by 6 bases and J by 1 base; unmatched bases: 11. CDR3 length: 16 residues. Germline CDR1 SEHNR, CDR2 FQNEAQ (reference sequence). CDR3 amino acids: CASRPTGTAKNTEAFF. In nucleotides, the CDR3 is TGTGCCAGCAGGCCAACCGGGACAGCGAAGAACACTGAAGCTTTCTTT.

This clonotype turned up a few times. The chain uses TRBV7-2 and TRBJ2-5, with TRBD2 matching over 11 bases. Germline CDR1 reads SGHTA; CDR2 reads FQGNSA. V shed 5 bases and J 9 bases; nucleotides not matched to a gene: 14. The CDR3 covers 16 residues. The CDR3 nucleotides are TGTGCCAGCAGCCCCCTGAGGCTAGCGGGGGGTAAGGCCCAGTACTTC. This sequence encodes CASSPLRLAGGKAQYF.

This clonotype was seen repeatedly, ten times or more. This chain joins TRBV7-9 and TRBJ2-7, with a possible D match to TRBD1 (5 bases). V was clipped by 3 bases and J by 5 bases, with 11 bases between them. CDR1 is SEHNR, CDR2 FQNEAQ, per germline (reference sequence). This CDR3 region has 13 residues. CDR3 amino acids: CASSFYRKDEQYF. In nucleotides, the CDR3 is TGTGCCAGCAGCTTCTACAGGAAGGACGAGCAGTACTTC.

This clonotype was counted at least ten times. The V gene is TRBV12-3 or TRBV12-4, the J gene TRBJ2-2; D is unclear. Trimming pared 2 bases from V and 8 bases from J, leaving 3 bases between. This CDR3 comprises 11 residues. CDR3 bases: TGTGCCAGCAGTTTAAAAGGGGAGCTGTTTTTT. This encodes CASSLKGELFF.

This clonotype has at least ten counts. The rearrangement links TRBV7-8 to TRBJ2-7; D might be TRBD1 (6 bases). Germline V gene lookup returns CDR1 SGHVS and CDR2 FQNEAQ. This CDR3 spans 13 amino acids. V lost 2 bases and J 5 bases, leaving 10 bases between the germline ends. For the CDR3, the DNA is TGTGCCAGCAGCTTAACAGGGCGAAACGAGCAGTACGTC. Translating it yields CASSLTGRNEQYV.

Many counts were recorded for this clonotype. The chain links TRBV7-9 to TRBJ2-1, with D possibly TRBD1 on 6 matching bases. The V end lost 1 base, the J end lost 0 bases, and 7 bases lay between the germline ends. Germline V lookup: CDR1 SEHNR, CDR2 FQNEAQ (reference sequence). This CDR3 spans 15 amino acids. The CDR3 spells CASSLEGGSYNEQFF. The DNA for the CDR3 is TGTGCCAGCAGCTTAGAAGGGGGCTCCTACAATGAGCAGTTCTTC.

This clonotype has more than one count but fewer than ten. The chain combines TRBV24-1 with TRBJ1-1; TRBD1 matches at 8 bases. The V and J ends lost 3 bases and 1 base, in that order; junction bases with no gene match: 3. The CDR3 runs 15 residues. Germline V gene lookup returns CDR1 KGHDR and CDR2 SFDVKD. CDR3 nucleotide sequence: TGTGCCACCAGTGATCTTGGACAGGGGAACACTGAAGCTTTCTTT. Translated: CATSDLGQGNTEAFF.

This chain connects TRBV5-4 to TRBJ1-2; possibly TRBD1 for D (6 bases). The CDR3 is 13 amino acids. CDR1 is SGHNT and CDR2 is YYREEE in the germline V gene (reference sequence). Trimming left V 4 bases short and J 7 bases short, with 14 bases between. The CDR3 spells CASSRTVSSGYTF. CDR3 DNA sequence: TGTGCCAGCAGCCGGACAGTTTCCTCTGGCTACACCTTC.

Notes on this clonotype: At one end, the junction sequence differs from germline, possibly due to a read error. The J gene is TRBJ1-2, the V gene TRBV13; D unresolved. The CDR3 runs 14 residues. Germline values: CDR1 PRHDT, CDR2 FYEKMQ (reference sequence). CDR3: CANSSGSAVYGYTF. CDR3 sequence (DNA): TGTGCCAACAGCTCAGGCAGCGCAGTGTATGGCTACACCTTC.